The 29 T cell receptor beta chains listed next were all sequenced from one sample in a study of patients and donors after allogeneic stem cell transplantation (dated by TCRdb to the early 2020s). Libraries were built with RT-PCR. Sequenced using a NextSeq 550. In TCRdb, the public reads were trimmed at Q25 with fastp and aligned with MiXCR, with productive beta chains retained. Each CDR3 protein appears once, grouped with its most common genes and DNA. The sample yields approximately 140,000 distinct CDR3 sequences; 30% to 45% were counted once. The top ten clonotypes cover roughly 50% of the sample. The sequencing sample was made of blood, either unsorted or a sorted T cell fraction (not recorded which). Receptor source: a human donor who was either an allogeneic HSCT recipient or a stem cell or donor lymphocyte infusion donor (not recorded which). It is not recorded whose cells these are; they may come from a transplant donor.

The rearrangement uses TRBV12-3 or TRBV12-4 and TRBJ2-2; D not certain. The V end lost 1 base, the J end lost 0 bases, and 3 bases lay between the germline ends. The CDR3 extends over 14 amino acids. CDR3 nucleotides: TGTGCCAGCAGTTTAGAAACGAACACCGGGGAGCTGTTTTTT. Translating it yields CASSLETNTGELFF.

This sequence joins TRBV18 and TRBJ2-3, with 7 bases matching TRBD1. This CDR3 contains 15 residues. V lost 3 bases to trimming and J lost 8 bases; unmatched junction nucleotides: 11. Germline CDR1 is KGHSH and CDR2 is LQKENI. CDR3 protein: CASSPLGGPAGTQYF. In DNA form, the CDR3 reads TGTGCCAGCTCACCGCTAGGGGGCCCCGCCGGTACGCAGTATTTT.

V usage is TRBV20-1 and J usage is TRBJ1-6; TRBD1 aligns across 7 bases. The V and J ends lost 7 bases and 9 bases, in that order; junction bases with no gene match: 9. Germline CDR1 is DFQATT and CDR2 is SNEGSKA (reference sequence). The CDR3 is 13 residues long. CDR3 in amino acids: CSGQGRVGSPLHF. The CDR3 DNA is TGCAGTGGACAGGGCCGTGTAGGTTCACCCCTCCACTTT.

The chain couples TRBV4-3 to TRBJ1-1, with D possibly TRBD1 on 5 matching bases. CDR1 and CDR2 (germline): LGHNA, YSLEER. The V end was cut by 0 bases, the J end by 7 bases, with 12 bases between. There are 14 residues in the CDR3. CDR3 in amino acids: CASSQDDSILEAFF. CDR3 bases: TGCGCCAGCAGCCAAGATGACAGCATCCTTGAAGCTTTCTTT.

The table lists this clonotype with a few counts. The chain couples TRBV6-1 to TRBJ2-3, with D unclear. Germline CDR1 reads MNHNS; CDR2 reads SASEGT. CDR3 length equals 14 residues. Between the trimmed V and J ends, which lost 6 bases and 2 bases, there was a span of 12 bases. The CDR3 nucleotides are TGTGCCAGCAGAGGTGGCTCCCACACAGATACGCAGTATTTT. Translating it yields CASRGGSHTDTQYF.

This clonotype was observed at least ten times. This chain uses TRBV6-4 with TRBJ2-1; no reliable D call. From germline, CDR1 is MRHNA and CDR2 SNTAGT. The V gene lost 5 bases and the J gene lost 4 bases, with 9 bases spanning the gap. The CDR3 loop spans 13 amino acids. The CDR3 sequence is CASSPGPYNEQFF. The CDR3 DNA reads as TGTGCCAGCAGTCCCGGTCCGTACAATGAGCAGTTCTTC.

The DNA of the CDR3 is TGTGCCATCAGTGAGTCCACTGGTGAGAATGAAAAACTGTTTTTT. Translation gives CAISESTGENEKLFF. This chain joins TRBV10-3 and TRBJ1-4; D is unclear. The V end was cut by 0 bases, the J end by 5 bases, with 10 bases between. CDR1 and CDR2 from the germline V gene are ENHRY and SYGVKD. The CDR3 runs to 15 residues.

The chain combines TRBV5-1 with TRBJ2-2; the D gene is possibly TRBD2 (6 bases). The CDR3 is 17 amino acids. The germline V and J ends were trimmed by 4 bases and 0 bases, with 16 bases remaining between them. Looked up from germline, CDR1 is SGHRS and CDR2 is YFSETQ. The CDR3 sequence: CASSAPGLTTNTGELFF. The DNA of the CDR3 is TGCGCCAGCAGCGCCCCGGGACTCACTACGAACACCGGGGAGCTGTTTTTT.

The V gene is TRBV19, the J gene TRBJ1-5, with 9 bases lining up with TRBD1. With 3 bases clipped from V and 4 bases from J, the junction kept 7 bases outside the gene matches. The V gene's germline CDR1 is LNHDA and CDR2 SQIVND (reference sequence). The CDR3 has 16 residues. CDR3 coding DNA: TGTGCCAGTAGTATTGACGTCGACAGGGGGAATCAGCCCCAGCATTTT. As protein: CASSIDVDRGNQPQHF.

This clonotype was seen once. The chain uses TRBV12-3 or TRBV12-4 and TRBJ1-6; D unclear. The V gene lost 2 bases and the J gene lost 3 bases, with 8 bases spanning the gap. This CDR3 region has 15 residues. In DNA form, the CDR3 reads TGTGCCAGCAGTTTAACGGGGAACTATAATTCACCCCTCCACTTT. This translates into CASSLTGNYNSPLHF.

The rearrangement uses TRBV11-3 and TRBJ1-5; 8 bases line up with TRBD1. Unmatched junction bases numbered 14, after V lost 3 bases and J lost 7 bases. Germline V gene data show CDR1 as SGHNT and CDR2 as YENEEA. The CDR3 runs to 17 residues. CDR3 in amino acids: CASSFERRGRVGQPQHF. CDR3 nucleotide sequence: TGTGCCAGCAGCTTCGAACGCAGGGGGCGAGTTGGCCAGCCCCAGCATTTT.

This clonotype showed up just a few times. The CDR3 coding sequence is TGTGCCAGCAGTGCATTCGACAGGGGCAGCTACACCTTC. This encodes CASSAFDRGSYTF. The chain has TRBV28 and TRBJ1-2; 8 nucleotides align to TRBD1. V shed 5 bases and J 9 bases; nucleotides not matched to a gene: 8. The CDR3 has 13 residues. The germline CDR1 and CDR2 sequences are MDHEN and SYDVKM.

The CDR3 region has the DNA TGCGCCAGCAGTCGGACAGGCGCGAACACTGAAGCTTTCTTT. Translating it yields CASSRTGANTEAFF. The gene calls are TRBV5-1 and TRBJ1-1, with 7 bases aligning to TRBD1. The ends lost 5 bases at V and 1 base at J; junction bases unmatched: 5. Germline values: CDR1 SGHRS, CDR2 YFSETQ. The CDR3 sequence is 14 residues long.

This clonotype was observed a few times. V usage is TRBV9 and J usage is TRBJ1-5; D call uncertain. Trimming cost V 0 bases and J 3 bases, with 7 bases left between them. The CDR3 totals 14 residues. CDR1 SGDLS and CDR2 YYNGEE come from the germline V gene. CDR3 bases: TGTGCCAGCAGCGTAGCCGGGGTCAATCAGCCCCAGCATTTT. It is translated as CASSVAGVNQPQHF.

The chain couples TRBV7-2 to TRBJ2-3; 7 nucleotides match TRBD2. Germline V lookup: CDR1 SGHTA, CDR2 FQGNSA. The CDR3 contains 15 residues. Trimming removed 4 bases from V and 3 bases from J; junction bases left unmatched: 7. The CDR3 reads CASSYRAGSTDTQYF. The CDR3 nucleotides are TGTGCCAGCAGCTATCGAGCGGGGTCAACAGATACGCAGTATTTT. Combining the CDR3 with reference TRBV7-2 and TRBJ2-3 gives the whole variable domain GAGVSQSPSNKVTEKGKDVELRCDPISGHTALYWYRQSLGQGLEFLIYFQGNSAPDKSGLPSDRFSAERTGGSVSTLTIQRTQQEDSAVYLCASSYRAGSTDTQYFGPGTRLTVL.

V is TRBV10-3 and J is TRBJ2-1; TRBD2 matches at 9 bases. After removal of 6 bases from V and 5 bases from J, the junction contained 5 bases not matched to a gene. CDR1 is ENHRY and CDR2 is SYGVKD in the germline V gene. This CDR3 is built from 14 residues. CDR3 protein: CAIRSTSGDNEQFF. CDR3 coding DNA: TGTGCCATCAGATCGACTAGCGGTGACAATGAGCAGTTCTTC.

The V gene is TRBV4-3, the J gene TRBJ1-4, with a possible D match to TRBD1 (6 bases). Germline V CDR1 and CDR2: LGHNA, YSLEER. This CDR3 spans 19 amino acids. V was clipped by 0 bases and J by 0 bases, with 17 bases between them. This chain's CDR3 is CASSQEGGSQVATNEKLFF. The CDR3 DNA is TGCGCCAGCAGCCAAGAAGGGGGTTCCCAGGTCGCAACTAATGAAAAACTGTTTTTT.

The V and J genes are TRBV28 and TRBJ2-7; no clear D gene. This CDR3 spans 13 amino acids. CDR1 and CDR2 (germline): MDHEN, SYDVKM. V gave up 3 bases and J gave up 3 bases, with 9 bases separating them. The CDR3 coding sequence is TGTGCCAGCAGTTTTGGCACCAACTACGAGCAGTACTTC. This encodes CASSFGTNYEQYF.

This clonotype was detected only once. V is TRBV24-1 and J is TRBJ2-2; tentatively, D is TRBD1 (8 bases). The V gene's germline CDR1 is KGHDR and CDR2 SFDVKD. The CDR3 is 17 residues long. The ends were cut back, 2 bases at V and 5 bases at J, with 17 bases in the middle. The CDR3 bases are TGTGCCACCAGTGATTACCTGGACAGGGAGGGGACCGGGGAGCTGTTTTTT. Translated, it gives CATSDYLDREGTGELFF.

The chain is built from TRBV16 and TRBJ1-4; D is undetermined. CDR1 is KGHSY, CDR2 FQNENV, per germline. The ends were cut back, 8 bases at V and 0 bases at J, with 16 bases in the middle. This CDR3 region has 16 residues. CDR3 DNA: TGTGCCAGCCATTACGGATTAAAATCAACTAATGAAAAACTGTTTTTT. The encoded protein is CASHYGLKSTNEKLFF.

The chain combines TRBV7-9 with TRBJ2-3; 9 nucleotides line up with TRBD1. J was trimmed by 3 bases and V by 6 bases; bases with no gene match: 16. The CDR3 is made up of 18 amino acids. Germline values: CDR1 SEHNR, CDR2 FQNEAQ (reference sequence). The CDR3 loop is CASSPLKSGTGRTDTQYF. CDR3 DNA: TGTGCCAGCAGTCCCCTTAAATCCGGGACAGGGCGGACAGATACGCAGTATTTT.

This clonotype appeared a single time. The V call is TRBV6-5, the J call TRBJ2-7; no clear D. Germline V gene lookup returns CDR1 MNHEY and CDR2 SVGAGI. V was clipped by 5 bases and J by 3 bases, with 14 bases between them. This CDR3 spans 14 amino acids. The CDR3 DNA reads as TGTGCCAGCAGTCCAGGCTCATCGTTCTACGAGCAGTACTTC. The encoded protein is CASSPGSSFYEQYF.

This chain joins TRBV3-1 and TRBJ2-7; either TRBD1 or TRBD2 may supply D (5 bases each). Trimming took off 0 bases at V and 5 bases at J, with 17 bases between the two ends. The CDR3 spans 16 residues. Per germline, CDR1 LGHDT and CDR2 YNNKEL (reference sequence). The CDR3 region is CASSQDPGRLHDEQYF. DNA for the CDR3: TGTGCCAGCAGCCAAGATCCGGGACGACTACACGACGAGCAGTACTTC.

This chain joins TRBV25-1 and TRBJ1-2, with D perhaps matching TRBD1 (5 bases). CDR3 length: 16 amino acids. Germline CDR1 reads MGHDK; CDR2 reads SYGVNS. V lost 2 bases to trimming and J lost 7 bases, with 20 bases between them. As DNA, the CDR3 is TGTGCCAGCAGTGAAGGAAGGGGTCTTAAGAGGATTGGCTACACCTTC. It codes for CASSEGRGLKRIGYTF.

The chain combines TRBV20-1 with TRBJ1-3; possibly TRBD1 for D (6 bases). The V end lost 0 bases, the J end lost 4 bases, and 13 bases lay between the germline ends. Germline V gene data show CDR1 as DFQATT and CDR2 as SNEGSKA (reference sequence). The CDR3 covers 15 residues. The CDR3 DNA follows: TGCAGTGCTAGAGATAGGACAGTCGACGGAAACACCATATATTTT. Its translation: CSARDRTVDGNTIYF.

J is TRBJ1-3 and V is TRBV4-3; 7 nucleotides agree with TRBD1. J lost 4 bases, V lost 2 bases, and 5 bases had no gene match. From germline, CDR1 is LGHNA and CDR2 YSLEER. The length of the CDR3 is 15 residues. The CDR3 DNA reads TGCGCCAGCAGCCAAAGAACAGGGGTCGGAAACACCATATATTTT. Its protein is CASSQRTGVGNTIYF.

This sequence joins TRBV24-1 and TRBJ1-5; D possibly corresponds to TRBD1 (6 bases). The V end was cut by 4 bases, the J end by 0 bases, with 9 bases between. From germline, CDR1 is KGHDR and CDR2 SFDVKD. The CDR3 contains 15 residues. CDR3 nucleotides: TGTGCCACCAGTGAAACAGGGAATAGCAATCAGCCCCAGCATTTT. Translating gives CATSETGNSNQPQHF.

This clonotype has just a few counts. The J gene is TRBJ2-1, the V gene TRBV6-6, with 12 nucleotides matching TRBD2. This CDR3 spans 15 amino acids. V trimming: 7 bases; J trimming: 2 bases; junction bases outside the gene matches: 3. Germline V gives CDR1 MNHNY, CDR2 SVGAGI (reference sequence). The CDR3 reads CASTASGGAYNEQFF. The CDR3 nucleotides read TGTGCCAGCACCGCTAGCGGGGGGGCCTACAATGAGCAGTTCTTC.

This clonotype was picked up a small number of times. The chain combines TRBV5-1 with TRBJ1-6, with D perhaps TRBD1 (6 bases). Germline values: CDR1 SGHRS, CDR2 YFSETQ. This CDR3 is built from 16 residues. Trimming pared 2 bases from V and 6 bases from J, leaving 15 bases between. The CDR3, as DNA: TGCGCCAGCAGCTTCTTTGTCGACAGGACTAATTCACCCCTCCACTTT. This gives the protein CASSFFVDRTNSPLHF.